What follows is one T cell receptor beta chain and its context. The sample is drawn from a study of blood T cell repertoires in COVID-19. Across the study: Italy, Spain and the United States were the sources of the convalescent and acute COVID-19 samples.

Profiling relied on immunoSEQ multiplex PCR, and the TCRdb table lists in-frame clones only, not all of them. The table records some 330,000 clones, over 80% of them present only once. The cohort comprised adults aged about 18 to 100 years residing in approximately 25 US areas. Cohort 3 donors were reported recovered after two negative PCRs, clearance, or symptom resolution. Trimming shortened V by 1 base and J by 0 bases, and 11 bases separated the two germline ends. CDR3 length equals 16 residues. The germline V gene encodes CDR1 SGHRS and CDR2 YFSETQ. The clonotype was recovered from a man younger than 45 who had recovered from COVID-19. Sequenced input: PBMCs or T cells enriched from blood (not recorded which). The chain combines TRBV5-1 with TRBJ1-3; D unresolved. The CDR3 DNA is TGCGCCAGCAGCTTGAGTGCCCGGAGCTCTGGAAACACCATATATTTT. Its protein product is CASSLSARSSGNTIYF.